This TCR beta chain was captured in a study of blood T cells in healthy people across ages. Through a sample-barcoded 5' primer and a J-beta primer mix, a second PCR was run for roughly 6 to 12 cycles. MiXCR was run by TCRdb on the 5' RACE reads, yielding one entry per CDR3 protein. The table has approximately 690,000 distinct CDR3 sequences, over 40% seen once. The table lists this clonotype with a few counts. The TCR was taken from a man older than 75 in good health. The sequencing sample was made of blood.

The CDR3 reads CASTQGASAEGNEQFF. CDR3 in DNA: TGTGCCAGCACCCAAGGGGCTAGCGCAGAAGGGAATGAGCAGTTCTTC. The rearrangement uses TRBV6-1 and TRBJ2-1; D possibly corresponds to TRBD2 (6 bases). CDR1 and CDR2 (germline): MNHNS, SASEGT. V lost 7 bases, J lost 7 bases, and 23 bases lay in between. The CDR3 is 16 amino acids.